Presented here are 20 T cell receptor beta chains from one specimen sequenced in a study of blood T cell repertoires in COVID-19. The data were produced by immunoSEQ multiplex PCR, yet TCRdb's version contains in-frame clones alone and is incomplete. The sample records about 60,000 clones, 88% being singletons. The specimen sequenced was peripheral blood. The receptors here all came from a human donor in a cohort sampled during active COVID-19.

This chain connects TRBV12-1 to TRBJ1-3. TRBV12-1 corresponds to a pseudogene. The CDR3 is 15 amino acids. In nucleotides, the CDR3 is TGTGCCAGCAGCCCCGTTGAGGCTCGTGGAAACACCATATATTTT. This translates into CASSPVEARGNTIYF.

V gene TRBV6-2 or TRBV6-3 combines with J gene TRBJ2-6, with 8 bases that match TRBD2. Germline V gene lookup returns CDR1 MNHEY and CDR2 SVGEGT. V lost 2 bases and J lost 0; bases outside the gene matches: 9. CDR3 length: 19 residues. Here the CDR3 reads CASSYRILAGSSGANVLTF. The CDR3 bases are TGTGCCAGCAGTTACAGGATCCTAGCGGGTTCCTCTGGGGCCAACGTCCTGACTTTC.

This clone is a singleton in its sample. The V gene is TRBV27, the J gene TRBJ2-7; 7 nucleotides line up with TRBD1. Germline assignment: CDR1 MNHEY and CDR2 SMNVEV (reference sequence). The CDR3 length is 13 residues. V shed 8 bases, J shed 2 bases, and the junction held 6 bases outside the gene matches. The CDR3 DNA is TGTGCCAGCGGCAGAACAGGGGCCTACGAGCAGTACTTC. As protein: CASGRTGAYEQYF.

The CDR3 sequence: CSVEGGTGNTDTQYF. For the CDR3, the DNA is TGCAGCGTTGAAGGGGGGACAGGGAACACAGATACGCAGTATTTT. The chain couples TRBV29-1 to TRBJ2-3, with TRBD1 matching 9 bases. Germline CDR1 and CDR2: SQVTM and ANQGSEA. V trimming: 1 base; J trimming: 2 bases; junction bases outside the gene matches: 4. CDR3 length: 15 residues.

The V call is TRBV6-5, the J call TRBJ2-7; perhaps TRBD1 as D (6 bases). CDR3 length: 15 amino acids. Germline values: CDR1 MNHEY, CDR2 SVGAGI. Trimming cost V 0 bases and J 3 bases, with 12 bases left between them. The CDR3: CASSYSWDKIYEQYF. The CDR3 DNA reads TGTGCCAGCAGTTACTCGTGGGACAAAATCTACGAGCAGTACTTC.

The genes are TRBV29-1 and TRBJ1-3; TRBD1 matches 7 bases. CDR3 length equals 15 residues. Unmatched junction bases numbered 8, after V lost 5 bases and J lost 1 base. Germline CDR1 is SQVTM and CDR2 is ANQGSEA. The CDR3, as DNA: TGCAGCGTTCGATTCGACAGGGTTTCTGGAAACACCATATATTTT. It encodes CSVRFDRVSGNTIYF.

The V and J genes are TRBV9 and TRBJ1-1; weak D call: TRBD1 (5 bases). V was pared by 4 bases and J by 5 bases, with 15 bases between. Germline lookup yields CDR1 SGDLS and CDR2 YYNGEE. The CDR3 is 14 residues long. This CDR3 is CASSPYSGRTEAFF. In nucleotides, the CDR3 is TGTGCCAGCAGCCCCTATTCAGGGCGGACTGAAGCTTTCTTT. Supplemented by reference TRBV9 and TRBJ1-1, the full variable domain reads DSGVTQTPKHLITATGQRVTLRCSPRSGDLSVYWYQQSLDQGLQFLIQYYNGEERAKGNILERFSAQQFPDLHSELNLSSLELGDSALYFCASSPYSGRTEAFFGQGTRLTVV.

V and J are TRBV11-3 and TRBJ2-2; D is possibly TRBD2 (5 bases). The CDR3 spans 15 residues. V lost 0 bases and J 4 bases, leaving 9 bases between the germline ends. CDR1 SGHNT and CDR2 YENEEA come from the germline V gene. The chain's CDR3 is CASSLDRTGTGELFF. Here the CDR3 DNA reads TGTGCCAGCAGCTTAGATCGGACTGGCACCGGGGAGCTGTTTTTT.

This clone was recorded only once. This rearrangement joins TRBV5-1 to TRBJ2-1; 12 bases fit TRBD1. The length of the CDR3 is 17 residues. Germline assignment: CDR1 SGHRS and CDR2 YFSETQ. V lost 8 bases to trimming and J lost 0 bases; unmatched junction nucleotides: 9. CDR3 in DNA: TGCGCCAGTACCCCGGGACAGGGGGCAAGCTCCTACAATGAGCAGTTCTTC. Its translation: CASTPGQGASSYNEQFF.

The rearrangement links TRBV6-6 to TRBJ1-1; D remains unclear. Trimming took 0 bases from V and 2 from J, leaving 13 bases between them. The germline V gene encodes CDR1 MNHNY and CDR2 SVGAGI (reference sequence). This CDR3 has 16 amino acids. In DNA form, the CDR3 reads TGTGCCAGCAGTTACTCGAATCCGCCACTTAACACTGAAGCTTTCTTT. It codes for CASSYSNPPLNTEAFF.

This clone was counted once. J is TRBJ1-4 and V is TRBV7-9; D uncertain. This CDR3 spans 16 amino acids. Trimming removed 4 bases from V and 1 base from J, with 13 bases in between. Germline loops: CDR1 SEHNR, CDR2 FQNEAQ (reference sequence). The CDR3 loop is CASSSSGRITNEKLFF. The DNA for the CDR3 is TGTGCCAGCAGCTCCTCGGGGAGGATAACTAATGAAAAACTGTTTTTT.

The chain uses TRBV4-1 and TRBJ2-1, with D unclear. CDR3 length: 16 residues. Germline CDR1 and CDR2: MGHRA and YSYEKL. The ends were cut back, 0 bases at V and 4 bases at J, with 13 bases in the middle. The DNA of the CDR3 is TGCGCCAGCAGCCAAGATAAGTTAGATCTATACAATGAGCAGTTCTTC. This codes for CASSQDKLDLYNEQFF.

The V and J genes are TRBV7-9 and TRBJ1-1; unclear D gene. The V end lost 1 base, the J end lost 0 bases, and 6 bases lay between the germline ends. CDR1 and CDR2 (germline): SEHNR, FQNEAQ (reference sequence). The CDR3 sequence is 14 residues long. The CDR3 region is CASSLVVLNTEAFF. Written as DNA, the CDR3 is TGTGCCAGCAGCTTAGTAGTTTTGAACACTGAAGCTTTCTTT. The whole variable domain, filled in from reference TRBV7-9 and TRBJ1-1, reads DTGVSQNPRHKITKRGQNVTFRCDPISEHNRLYWYRQTLGQGPEFLTYFQNEAQLEKSRLLSDRFSAERPKGSFSTLEIQRTEQGDSAMYLCASSLVVLNTEAFFGQGTRLTVV.

The rearrangement uses TRBV2 and TRBJ2-5, with 8 positions matching TRBD1. V was pared by 6 bases and J by 7 bases, with 13 bases of the junction left unmatched. The V gene's germline CDR1 is SNHLY and CDR2 FYNNEI. The CDR3 contains 15 residues. The CDR3 region is CASREKVRTGSTQYF. The DNA for the CDR3 is TGTGCCAGCAGGGAGAAGGTCCGGACAGGGTCGACCCAGTACTTC.

This chain links TRBV27 with TRBJ2-1; 9 positions agree with TRBD2. The junction had 5 bases not matched to a gene; V was cut back by 5 bases and J by 3 bases. The germline V gene encodes CDR1 MNHEY and CDR2 SMNVEV (reference sequence). The CDR3 length is 15 residues. CDR3 coding DNA: TGTGCCAGCAGTATCGGACTAGCGATCTACAATGAGCAGTTCTTC. Translated, it gives CASSIGLAIYNEQFF.

V gene TRBV7-9 combines with J gene TRBJ2-2; TRBD2 might be the D (6 bases). Per the germline V gene, CDR1 is SEHNR and CDR2 is FQNEAQ (reference sequence). CDR3 size: 13 residues. Trimming stripped 8 bases from V and 5 bases from J, with 12 bases between. CDR3 region: CASALAPTGELFF. The CDR3 DNA reads TGTGCCAGCGCGCTAGCGCCAACCGGGGAGCTGTTTTTT.

The chain has TRBV27 and TRBJ2-1, with TRBD2 as a possible D gene (5 bases). From germline, CDR1 is MNHEY and CDR2 SMNVEV (reference sequence). V lost 2 bases and J lost 6, with 20 bases in between. CDR3 length equals 17 residues. As DNA, the CDR3 is TGTGCCAGCAGTTTAACGACGGGGATAGGGCTTAGCAATGAGCAGTTCTTC. Translating it yields CASSLTTGIGLSNEQFF.

As DNA, the CDR3 is TGCGCCAGCAGCACCGGACAGGGATCGAACACTGAAGCTTTCTTT. Amino acid sequence: CASSTGQGSNTEAFF. The rearrangement joins TRBV5-1 to TRBJ1-1, with 8 bases that match TRBD1. This CDR3 contains 15 residues. Germline CDR1 reads SGHRS; CDR2 reads YFSETQ. V shed 4 bases and J 1 base; nucleotides not matched to a gene: 6. Using reference TRBV5-1 and TRBJ1-1 for the parts outside the CDR3, the full variable domain is KAGVTQTPRYLIKTRGQQVTLSCSPISGHRSVSWYQQTPGQGLQFLFEYFSETQRNKGNFPGRFSGRQFSNSRSEMNVSTLELGDSALYLCASSTGQGSNTEAFFGQGTRLTVV.

This clone is a singleton in its sample. V and J are TRBV5-1 and TRBJ2-2; D gene ambiguous. CDR1 is SGHRS, CDR2 YFSETQ, per germline. The V gene lost 5 bases and the J gene lost 7 bases, with 15 bases spanning the gap. The CDR3 has 14 amino acids. CDR3 sequence reads: CASSRTVGSGELFF. In nucleotides, the CDR3 is TGCGCCAGCAGTCGAACAGTGGGTAGCGGGGAGCTGTTTTTT.

This rearrangement joins TRBV19 to TRBJ1-1; perhaps TRBD1 as D (6 bases). The CDR3 consists of 12 residues. CDR1 is LNHDA and CDR2 is SQIVND in the germline V gene (reference sequence). V dropped 8 bases and J dropped 6 bases, with 13 bases sitting between them. CDR3 coding DNA: TGTGCCAGTTCGTACAGGGCTGCTGAAGCTTTCTTT. It encodes CASSYRAAEAFF.